This T cell receptor (beta chain) is from a study of T cell clonotyping in hematopoietic cell transplantation. This CDR3 has 15 amino acids. V shed 2 bases and J shed 6 bases, with 16 bases lying between them. The germline V gene has CDR1 KGHSH and CDR2 LQKENI. Time point denoted: recipient sample about 28 days before transplant, after cytoreduction. Here immunoSEQ multiplex PCR was the method, and the copy in TCRdb shows in-frame clones only, minus some. This sample carries about 28,000 clones, approximately 82% of them seen once, and the ten largest clones take about 1.8%. Notes on the study in general: Recipient TCR diversity dropped after transplant; expanded clonotypes rose from day 30 to 180.

The table lists this clone with a few counts. Antigen specificity is unknown. The chain has TRBV18 and TRBJ1-2; D may be TRBD1 (5 bases). The sequence was collected from a man aged 35 to 55 with acute myeloid leukemia. Some clones in this sample may be carry-over from other donors' samples. Specimen: peripheral blood mononuclear cells, collected before stem cell transplant. As DNA, the CDR3 is TGTGCCAGCTCACCAACATTAGGCTCGGGGGATGGCTACACCTTC. It encodes CASSPTLGSGDGYTF.